The entry below gives a single T cell receptor (beta chain) sequence along with its context. Its antigen is as yet unknown. The stimulus was an HIV-1 Gag 15-mer peptide pool, about 1 ug/peptide/mL. Sorting of responding CD4+ T cells relied on upregulated CD40 ligand together with CD69. Trimming stripped 10 bases from V and 5 bases from J, with 15 bases between. Germline CDR1 and CDR2: LNHDA and SQIVND (reference sequence). CDR3 length equals 13 residues. The immunoSEQ assay was version 4, run in survey mode. Produced via immunoSEQ multiplex PCR; TCRdb's table is partial and in-frame only. The table includes approximately 20,000 clones, 65% detected once. These data come from a study of persistence of HIV-infected CD4 T cells. Study-wide background: A median of about 8 years of suppressive ART preceded sampling. Overall study findings and caveats: Antigen-responding cells were enriched for degenerate expanded CDR3beta sequences. Within sorted populations, more oligoclonal TCRs accompanied more oligoclonal proviruses.

The receptor was derived from an adult woman with HIV who was CMV-seropositive. The starting material was CD4+ T cells sorted from PBMCs after approximately 19-hour stimulation, obtained from a patient who received antiretroviral therapy. The chain uses TRBV19 and TRBJ1-5; tentative D call: TRBD1 (5 bases). Here the CDR3 DNA reads TGTGCCATTGGCCGGGACGGTCATCAGCCCCAGCATTTT. Translated, it gives CAIGRDGHQPQHF.